Described below is a single T cell receptor (beta chain) sequence and its context. V gave up 4 bases and J gave up 4 bases, with 14 bases separating them. Per the germline V gene, CDR1 is SGHAT and CDR2 is FQNNGV. CDR3 size: 14 residues. The data derive from a study of technical replicates of blood from a handful of donors. Sequencing was performed with immunoSEQ multiplex PCR; in TCRdb, only in-frame clones are kept and a portion is missing. This table holds 75,000 to 85,000 clones, roughly 77% found once. The chain couples TRBV11-2 to TRBJ2-7; D gene uncertain. The specimen was PBMCs. The sequence was collected from a human donor in good health. Some clones in this sample may be carry-over from other donors' samples. As DNA, the CDR3 is TGTGCCAGCAGCTCCCCCCATACGGGTTACGAGCAGTACTTC. Its protein product is CASSSPHTGYEQYF.